This is a list of T cell receptor beta chains from one sample in a study of memory CD4+ T cells and cytomegalovirus serostatus. Sequencing was performed with immunoSEQ multiplex PCR; in TCRdb, only in-frame clones are kept and a portion is missing. Here the sample spans 45,000 to 50,000 clones, about 77% being singletons. The sequenced material came from memory CD4+ T cells from blood. The receptor set was obtained from an adult in good health and CMV-seronegative. Both conserved end residues are part of each CDR3. The order of the fields is clone size, J gene, V gene, D gene, CDR3 protein, CDR3 DNA. A D gene is named only where the DNA matches it firmly. Clone size is given for some rows only: seen once, a few or many times, or a class if the clone is expanded.

abundance: .; j_gene: TRBJ2-1; v_gene: TRBV7-6; d_gene: TRBD2; CDR3aa: CASSLAVAGGPRIF; CDR3nt: TGTGCCAGCAGCTTAGCGGTAGCGGGGGGGCCGCGGATCTTC
abundance: .; j_gene: TRBJ2-2; v_gene: TRBV7-9; d_gene: .; CDR3aa: CASSFPWGAGELFF; CDR3nt: TGTGCCAGCAGCTTTCCTTGGGGGGCCGGGGAGCTGTTTTTT
abundance: .; j_gene: TRBJ2-7; v_gene: TRBV6-5; d_gene: .; CDR3aa: CASSRDTGFGEQYF; CDR3nt: TGTGCCAGCAGTCGGGACACCGGGTTTGGGGAGCAGTACTTC
abundance: .; j_gene: TRBJ1-6; v_gene: TRBV5-4; d_gene: .; CDR3aa: CASSSGEGTYNSPLHF; CDR3nt: TGTGCCAGCAGCTCGGGGGAGGGAACTTATAATTCACCCCTCCACTTT
abundance: few; j_gene: TRBJ1-2; v_gene: TRBV6-1; d_gene: TRBD1; CDR3aa: CASSEQGASGYTF; CDR3nt: TGTGCCAGCAGTGAGCAGGGGGCGAGTGGCTACACCTTC
abundance: .; j_gene: TRBJ2-6; v_gene: TRBV28; d_gene: .; CDR3aa: CASSLAANSGANVLTF; CDR3nt: TGTGCCAGCAGCTTAGCGGCGAACTCTGGGGCCAACGTCCTGACTTTC
abundance: .; j_gene: TRBJ2-7; v_gene: TRBV30; d_gene: TRBD1; CDR3aa: CAWEGTGGYEQYF; CDR3nt: TGTGCCTGGGAGGGGACAGGGGGCTACGAGCAGTACTTC
abundance: once; j_gene: TRBJ1-2; v_gene: TRBV4-1; d_gene: TRBD1; CDR3aa: CASSQVFDRGGTF; CDR3nt: TGCGCCAGCAGCCAAGTCTTTGACAGGGGAGGCACCTTC
abundance: .; j_gene: TRBJ1-2; v_gene: TRBV15; d_gene: TRBD1; CDR3aa: CATSRKSGTGDGYTF; CDR3nt: TGTGCCACCAGCAGAAAGTCCGGGACAGGGGATGGCTACACCTTC
abundance: .; j_gene: TRBJ1-6; v_gene: TRBV19; d_gene: .; CDR3aa: CASTSGLHNSPLHF; CDR3nt: TGTGCCAGTACCTCCGGGCTACATAATTCACCCCTCCACTTT
abundance: .; j_gene: TRBJ2-3; v_gene: TRBV19; d_gene: TRBD1; CDR3aa: CASSPGTVYNTDTQYF; CDR3nt: TGTGCCAGTAGTCCAGGGACAGTGTACAACACAGATACGCAGTATTTT
abundance: once; j_gene: TRBJ1-1; v_gene: TRBV5-1; d_gene: .; CDR3aa: CASSLRAGLNTEAFF; CDR3nt: TGCGCCAGCAGCTTGAGAGCTGGTCTGAACACTGAAGCTTTCTTT
abundance: .; j_gene: TRBJ2-7; v_gene: TRBV2; d_gene: TRBD2; CDR3aa: CASSPKSGTSGFVNYEQYF; CDR3nt: TGTGCCAGCAGTCCTAAAAGTGGGACTAGCGGTTTTGTGAACTACGAGCAGTACTTC
abundance: .; j_gene: TRBJ1-5; v_gene: TRBV6-1; d_gene: .; CDR3aa: CASKDTYSNQPQHF; CDR3nt: TGTGCCAGCAAGGACACCTATAGCAATCAGCCCCAGCATTTT
abundance: .; j_gene: TRBJ2-5; v_gene: TRBV19; d_gene: .; CDR3aa: CASNRGPGETQYF; CDR3nt: TGTGCCAGTAATCGGGGGCCCGGGGAGACCCAGTACTTC
abundance: .; j_gene: TRBJ1-2; v_gene: TRBV7-8; d_gene: .; CDR3aa: CASSLAGGGGYTF; CDR3nt: TGTGCCAGCAGCTTAGCAGGGGGAGGTGGCTACACCTTC
abundance: .; j_gene: TRBJ2-7; v_gene: TRBV5-1; d_gene: TRBD1; CDR3aa: CASSFAGTAYEQYF; CDR3nt: TGCGCCAGCAGCTTTGCCGGGACAGCCTACGAGCAGTACTTC
abundance: .; j_gene: TRBJ1-2; v_gene: TRBV7-9; d_gene: .; CDR3aa: CASSFPPGRDYGYTF; CDR3nt: TGTGCCAGCAGCTTTCCCCCCGGGCGAGACTATGGCTACACCTTC
abundance: .; j_gene: TRBJ2-7; v_gene: TRBV29-1; d_gene: TRBD2; CDR3aa: CSVAGLADNYEQYF; CDR3nt: TGCAGCGTTGCCGGACTAGCGGATAACTACGAGCAGTACTTC
abundance: .; j_gene: TRBJ1-1; v_gene: TRBV6-5; d_gene: .; CDR3aa: CASRGNTEAFF; CDR3nt: TGTGCCAGCAGGGGGAACACTGAAGCTTTCTTT